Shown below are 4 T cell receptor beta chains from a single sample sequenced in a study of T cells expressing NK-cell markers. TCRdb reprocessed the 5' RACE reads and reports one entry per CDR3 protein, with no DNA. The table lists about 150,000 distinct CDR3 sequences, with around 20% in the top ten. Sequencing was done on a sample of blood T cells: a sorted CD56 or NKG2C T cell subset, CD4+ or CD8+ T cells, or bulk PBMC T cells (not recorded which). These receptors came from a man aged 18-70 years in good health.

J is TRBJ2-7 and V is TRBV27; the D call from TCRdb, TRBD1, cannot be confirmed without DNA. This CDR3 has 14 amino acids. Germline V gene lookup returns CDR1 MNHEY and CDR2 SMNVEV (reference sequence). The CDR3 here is CASSEVDGQTEQYF.

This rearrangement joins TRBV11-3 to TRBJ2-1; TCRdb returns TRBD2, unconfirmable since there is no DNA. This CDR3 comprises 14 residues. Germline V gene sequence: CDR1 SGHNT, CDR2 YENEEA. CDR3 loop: CASSFGRGAGEQFF.

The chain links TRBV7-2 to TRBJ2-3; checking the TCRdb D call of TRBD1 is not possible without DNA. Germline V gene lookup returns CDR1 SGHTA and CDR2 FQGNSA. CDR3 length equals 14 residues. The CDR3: CASRKETSGRTQYF. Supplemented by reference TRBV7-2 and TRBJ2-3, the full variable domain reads GAGVSQSPSNKVTEKGKDVELRCDPISGHTALYWYRQSLGQGLEFLIYFQGNSAPDKSGLPSDRFSAERTGGSVSTLTIQRTQQEDSAVYLCASRKETSGRTQYFGPGTRLTVL.

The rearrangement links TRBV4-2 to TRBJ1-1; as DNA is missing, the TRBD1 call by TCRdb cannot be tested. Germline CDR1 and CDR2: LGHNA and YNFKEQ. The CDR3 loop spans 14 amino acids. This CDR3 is CASSQRGGVTEAFF.